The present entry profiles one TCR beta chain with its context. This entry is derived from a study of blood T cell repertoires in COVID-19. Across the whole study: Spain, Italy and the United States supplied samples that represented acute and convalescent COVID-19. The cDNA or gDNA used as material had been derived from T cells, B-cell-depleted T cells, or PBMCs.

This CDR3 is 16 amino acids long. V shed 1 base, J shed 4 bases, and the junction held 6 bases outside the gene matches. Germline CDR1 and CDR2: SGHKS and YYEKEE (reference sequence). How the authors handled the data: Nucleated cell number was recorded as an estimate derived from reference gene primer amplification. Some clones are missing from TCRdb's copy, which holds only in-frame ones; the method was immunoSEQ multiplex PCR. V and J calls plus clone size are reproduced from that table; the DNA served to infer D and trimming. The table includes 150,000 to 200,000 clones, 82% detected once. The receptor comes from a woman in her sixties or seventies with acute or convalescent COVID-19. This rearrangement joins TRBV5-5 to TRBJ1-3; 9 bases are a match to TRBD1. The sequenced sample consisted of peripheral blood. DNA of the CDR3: TGTGCCAGCAGCTTGCCAAGGACAGGGGTCGGAAACACCATATATTTT. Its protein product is CASSLPRTGVGNTIYF.